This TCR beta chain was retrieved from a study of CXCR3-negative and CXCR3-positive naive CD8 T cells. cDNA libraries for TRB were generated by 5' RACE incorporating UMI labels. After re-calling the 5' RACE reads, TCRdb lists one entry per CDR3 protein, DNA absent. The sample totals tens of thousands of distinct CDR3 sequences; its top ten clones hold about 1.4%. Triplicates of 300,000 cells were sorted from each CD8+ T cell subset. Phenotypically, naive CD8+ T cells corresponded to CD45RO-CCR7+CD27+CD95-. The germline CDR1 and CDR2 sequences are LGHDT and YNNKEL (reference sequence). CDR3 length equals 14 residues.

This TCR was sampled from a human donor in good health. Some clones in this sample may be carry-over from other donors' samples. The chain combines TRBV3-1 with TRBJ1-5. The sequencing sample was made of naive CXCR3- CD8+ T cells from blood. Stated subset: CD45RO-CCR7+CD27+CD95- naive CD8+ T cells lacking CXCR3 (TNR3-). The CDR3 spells CASSEQAGYQPQHF.